One sample yielded the 19 T cell receptor beta chains listed below, sequenced in a study of control samples from healthy donors and cancer patients. The data were produced by immunoSEQ multiplex PCR, yet TCRdb's version contains in-frame clones alone and is incomplete. The table records around 120,000 clones, more than 75% of them present only once. The sequencing input was blood. These receptors were taken from a woman in her seventies in good health.

The V gene is TRBV24-1, the J gene TRBJ1-2, with TRBD1 matching over 11 bases. The CDR3 sequence is 16 residues long. Per germline, CDR1 KGHDR and CDR2 SFDVKD. V dropped 3 bases and J dropped 10; count of bases not matched to a gene: 12. The CDR3, as DNA: TGTGCCACCAGTGATGCCCTGGACAGGGGGCTTGATGACTACACCTTC. Translation: CATSDALDRGLDDYTF.

The gene calls are TRBV5-1 and TRBJ2-5; D is possibly TRBD1 or TRBD2 (5 bases each). CDR3 length: 15 residues. In germline, CDR1 is SGHRS, CDR2 YFSETQ. V lost 3 bases and J lost 2, with 14 bases in between. The CDR3 sequence: CASSSAGTLQETQYF. CDR3 in DNA: TGCGCCAGCAGCTCCGCCGGGACCCTACAAGAGACCCAGTACTTC.

The chain joins TRBV6-6 to TRBJ1-3; TRBD1 aligns across 7 bases. There are 16 residues in the CDR3. Germline CDR1 is MNHNY and CDR2 is SVGAGI (reference sequence). V lost 6 bases to trimming and J lost 0 bases; unmatched junction nucleotides: 8. CDR3 region: CASSPGTARSGNTIYF. The CDR3 region has the DNA TGTGCCAGCAGCCCCGGGACAGCCCGCTCTGGAAACACCATATATTTT.

V is TRBV12-3 or TRBV12-4 and J is TRBJ2-1; tentatively, D is TRBD1 (5 bases). V dropped 5 bases and J dropped 8 bases, with 13 bases sitting between them. This CDR3 spans 13 amino acids. The chain's CDR3 is CASSPGNDDEQFF. The CDR3 bases are TGTGCCAGCAGTCCAGGGAATGATGATGAGCAGTTCTTC.

The chain recombines TRBV18 with TRBJ2-1; D gene unclear. V dropped 0 bases and J dropped 9 bases, with 6 bases sitting between them. Germline V gives CDR1 KGHSH, CDR2 LQKENI. CDR3 length: 12 residues. The CDR3 DNA reads as TGTGCCAGCTCACCACCCGGCGGTGAGCAGTTCTTC. The encoded protein is CASSPPGGEQFF.

The V and J genes are TRBV12-3 or TRBV12-4 and TRBJ1-2; D might be TRBD1 (5 bases). This CDR3 contains 12 residues. The V gene lost 5 bases and the J gene lost 8 bases, with 12 bases spanning the gap. The CDR3 nucleotides read TGTGCCAGCAGTGGGACGGCCGGGGGCTACACCTTC. Its protein product is CASSGTAGGYTF.

This clone has more than one count but fewer than ten. This chain joins TRBV6-2 or TRBV6-3 and TRBJ1-5; D remains ambiguous. The CDR3 loop spans 13 amino acids. Trimming stripped 2 bases from V and 7 bases from J, with 9 bases between. Germline V gene lookup returns CDR1 MNHEY and CDR2 SVGEGT. This chain's CDR3 is CASSYGNKQPQHF. The CDR3 DNA reads as TGTGCCAGCAGTTACGGTAATAAGCAGCCCCAGCATTTT.

The chain employs TRBV4-1 and TRBJ2-1; D uncertain. V was cut by 1 base and J by 7 bases, with 11 bases left in between. Germline V gives CDR1 MGHRA, CDR2 YSYEKL. This CDR3 has 14 amino acids. CDR3 protein: CASSQGPTGNEQFF. CDR3 coding DNA: TGCGCCAGCAGCCAAGGGCCCACGGGTAATGAGCAGTTCTTC.

The rearrangement joins TRBV7-2 to TRBJ1-3; D is undetermined. V gave up 3 bases and J gave up 0 bases, with 9 bases separating them. Germline-derived CDR1 and CDR2 are SGHTA and FQGNSA. This CDR3 contains 15 residues. The CDR3: CASSFHGGSGNTIYF. DNA for the CDR3: TGTGCCAGCAGCTTTCACGGAGGCTCTGGAAACACCATATATTTT.

The V gene is TRBV7-9, the J gene TRBJ2-1; D gene uncertain. Germline assignment: CDR1 SEHNR and CDR2 FQNEAQ (reference sequence). The CDR3 runs 14 residues. The ends were cut back, 5 bases at V and 7 bases at J, with 15 bases in the middle. CDR3 sequence: CASSGLGPRNEQFF. The CDR3 DNA follows: TGTGCCAGCAGCGGTTTAGGCCCGCGGAATGAGCAGTTCTTC.

The chain is built from TRBV24-1 and TRBJ2-2; D is undetermined. CDR1 KGHDR and CDR2 SFDVKD come from the germline V gene. The CDR3 is made up of 14 amino acids. Trimming removed 1 base at V and 4 bases at J, with 6 bases between. CDR3 in DNA: TGTGCCACCAGTGATTTATCCGCCACCGGGGAGCTGTTTTTT. Protein sequence: CATSDLSATGELFF.

The chain uses TRBV11-2 and TRBJ2-3, with D uncertain. This CDR3 is built from 14 residues. Trimming stripped 2 bases from V and 0 bases from J, with 6 bases between. Germline V gene lookup returns CDR1 SGHAT and CDR2 FQNNGV. CDR3 loop: CASSLPDSTDTQYF. In nucleotides, the CDR3 is TGTGCCAGCAGCTTACCTGATAGCACAGATACGCAGTATTTT.

This clone was observed a handful of times. The chain employs TRBV4-1 and TRBJ1-1; D might be TRBD1 (5 bases). This CDR3 is 14 amino acids long. Per the germline V gene, CDR1 is MGHRA and CDR2 is YSYEKL. Deletions cut 7 bases from V and 1 base from J, with 13 bases between. The chain's CDR3 is CASNWGFGNTEAFF. The CDR3 nucleotides are TGCGCCAGCAATTGGGGGTTTGGGAACACTGAAGCTTTCTTT.

The gene calls are TRBV4-2 and TRBJ2-1, with D possibly being TRBD2 (7 bases). The CDR3 loop spans 13 amino acids. The germline V and J ends were trimmed by 0 bases and 13 bases, with 13 bases remaining between them. In germline, CDR1 is LGHNA, CDR2 YNFKEQ. CDR3 bases: TGTGCCAGCAGCCAAGAGGTCGGGGGGCGACAGTTCTTC. Its protein product is CASSQEVGGRQFF.

The chain employs TRBV29-1 and TRBJ2-2; 9 positions match TRBD1. Trimming took 7 bases from V and 4 from J; bases not matched to a gene: 7. Germline V gene data show CDR1 as SQVTM and CDR2 as ANQGSEA. The CDR3 spans 14 residues. The CDR3 nucleotides are TGCAGCGCCAAACAGGGGGCAAGCACCGGGGAGCTGTTTTTT. Amino acid sequence: CSAKQGASTGELFF.

This chain uses TRBV18 with TRBJ1-2, with a weak D call TRBD1 (6 bases). This CDR3 comprises 14 residues. V lost 2 bases to trimming and J lost 8 bases, with 15 bases between them. The V gene's germline CDR1 is KGHSH and CDR2 LQKENI. The CDR3 is CASSPGGLASGYTF. The CDR3, as DNA: TGTGCCAGCTCACCAGGGGGCCTGGCGTCCGGCTACACCTTC.

This rearrangement joins TRBV7-2 to TRBJ2-4, with 8 positions matching TRBD2. Looked up from germline, CDR1 is SGHTA and CDR2 is FQGNSA. The trim removed 6 bases at V and 2 bases at J, leaving 6 bases unmatched. There are 15 residues in the CDR3. CDR3 sequence reads: CASSYSGGPKNIQYF. CDR3 nucleotide sequence: TGTGCCAGCAGTTACAGCGGGGGACCCAAAAACATTCAGTACTTC.

The V gene is TRBV7-2, the J gene TRBJ1-6; D is uncertain. The CDR3 spans 17 residues. The germline V gene encodes CDR1 SGHTA and CDR2 FQGNSA. The V end was cut by 1 base, the J end by 10 bases, with 20 bases between. The CDR3 region is CASSLVGERVQLSPLHF. In DNA, the CDR3 is TGTGCCAGCAGCTTAGTCGGGGAAAGGGTCCAACTATCACCCCTCCACTTT.

This clone was picked up one time. V is TRBV14 and J is TRBJ2-3, with D unclear. CDR1 and CDR2 from the germline V gene are SGHDN and FVKESK. The V gene lost 1 base and the J gene lost 9 bases, with 11 bases spanning the gap. CDR3 size: 13 residues. This CDR3 reads CASSQGVGQTQYF. DNA for the CDR3: TGTGCCAGCAGCCAAGGGGTCGGCCAAACGCAGTATTTT.